The TCR beta chain described here comes from a study of blood T cell repertoires in COVID-19. Turning to the study itself: Collection of acute and convalescent COVID-19 samples took place in the United States, Italy and Spain. PBMCs, B-cell-depleted T cells, or T cells were the source of the cDNA or gDNA that made up the material.

Trimming took 2 bases from V and 7 from J, leaving 24 bases between them. CDR3 length equals 18 residues. Germline values: CDR1 KGHSH, CDR2 LQKENI. Assay: immunoSEQ multiplex PCR; the TCRdb copy retains only in-frame clones and omits some. The table includes around 450,000 clones, more than 85% detected once. The clonotype originates from a woman in her 30s with acute or convalescent COVID-19. The sequencing sample was made of peripheral blood. The rearrangement uses TRBV18 and TRBJ1-3; D is unresolved. The CDR3 loop reads CASSPKISSRVESNTIYF. The CDR3 bases are TGTGCCAGCTCACCAAAAATTTCTTCGCGGGTTGAGAGTAACACCATATATTTT.